The T cell receptor (beta chain) under discussion was sequenced for a study of T-cell memory formation after mild COVID-19. TCRdb redid the calling of the 5' RACE reads with MiXCR, one entry per CDR3 protein. The sample records 85,000 to 120,000 distinct CDR3 sequences, about 17% being singletons. Per the germline V gene, CDR1 is KGHSH and CDR2 is LQKENI. The CDR3 covers 14 residues. The V and J ends lost 3 bases and 4 bases respectively, with 12 bases between them. The specimen sequenced was PBMCs or a T cell subset sorted from them (not recorded which). The V call is TRBV18, the J call TRBJ1-2; D is undetermined. The clonotype originates from an adult woman who had mild COVID-19 (a few samples of this study predate the infection). Cell type and time point are not known. The CDR3 sequence is CASSPIRGPYGYTF. The CDR3 region has the DNA TGTGCCAGCTCACCCATCCGCGGACCCTATGGCTACACCTTC.